The 25 T cell receptor beta chains below all came from one sample that was sequenced in a study of T cell clonotyping in hematopoietic cell transplantation. Assay used: immunoSEQ multiplex PCR; TCRdb lists only in-frame clones, some missing. Of 35,000 to 45,000 clones listed, around 95% are singletons. The source material was peripheral blood mononuclear cells. These receptors came from a woman aged 45-60 years in good health. Some clones in this sample may be carry-over from other donors' samples.

The chain links TRBV7-2 to TRBJ2-4, with D uncertain. Germline loops: CDR1 SGHTA, CDR2 FQGNSA. V was cut by 5 bases and J by 7 bases, with 12 bases left in between. The CDR3 loop spans 13 amino acids. This chain's CDR3 is CASSPPAVNIQYF. Written as DNA, the CDR3 is TGTGCCAGCAGCCCCCCGGCAGTGAACATTCAGTACTTC.

The chain combines TRBV7-6 with TRBJ2-7; D unresolved. The V end was cut by 3 bases, the J end by 2 bases, with 17 bases between. This CDR3 has 16 amino acids. From germline, CDR1 is SGHVS and CDR2 FNYEAQ. CDR3 in DNA: TGTGCCAGCAGCTTCCAACCCCGGACGGGCCCCTACGAGCAGTACTTC. The encoded protein is CASSFQPRTGPYEQYF.

The chain recombines TRBV5-1 with TRBJ1-6; D remains ambiguous. Trimming stripped 5 bases from V and 0 bases from J, with 12 bases between. The CDR3 is 16 amino acids. The germline gives CDR1 SGHRS, CDR2 YFSETQ. The CDR3 loop reads CASRPQASSYNSPLHF. The CDR3 nucleotides are TGCGCCAGCAGGCCCCAGGCGAGCTCCTATAATTCACCCCTCCACTTT.

V usage is TRBV14 and J usage is TRBJ1-3; no clear D gene. The CDR3 has 14 residues. CDR1 is SGHDN and CDR2 is FVKESK in the germline V gene. Trimming pared 4 bases from V and 2 bases from J, leaving 9 bases between. The CDR3 region has the DNA TGTGCCAGCAGCCCGGGCCTCCCTGGAAACACCATATATTTT. Protein: CASSPGLPGNTIYF.

The chain is built from TRBV7-9 and TRBJ1-1, with TRBD1 identical over 7 bases. Germline lookup yields CDR1 SEHNR and CDR2 FQNEAQ (reference sequence). This CDR3 has 14 residues. After removal of 6 bases from V and 4 bases from J, the junction contained 8 bases not matched to a gene. The chain's CDR3 is CASRSTGDLTEAFF. CDR3 bases: TGTGCCAGCAGGAGTACAGGGGACCTCACTGAAGCTTTCTTT. Filled out from reference TRBV7-9 and TRBJ1-1, the complete variable domain reads DTGVSQNPRHKITKRGQNVTFRCDPISEHNRLYWYRQTLGQGPEFLTYFQNEAQLEKSRLLSDRFSAERPKGSFSTLEIQRTEQGDSAMYLCASRSTGDLTEAFFGQGTRLTVV.

The chain employs TRBV6-4 and TRBJ1-1; no clear D. Trimming cost V 6 bases and J 0 bases, with 8 bases left between them. CDR3 length: 13 residues. CDR1 and CDR2 (germline): MRHNA, SNTAGT. CDR3 nucleotides: TGTGCCAGCAGGATGGAAGTGAACACTGAAGCTTTCTTT. Residues: CASRMEVNTEAFF.

CDR3 in DNA: TGTGCCAGCAGCAACTCACCCGCAGCTAATGAAAAACTGTTTTTT. As protein: CASSNSPAANEKLFF. This rearrangement joins TRBV7-9 to TRBJ1-4; D gene ambiguous. CDR3 length: 15 residues. Germline CDR1 and CDR2: SEHNR and FQNEAQ (reference sequence). V gave up 5 bases and J gave up 3 bases, with 13 bases separating them.

This chain uses TRBV14 with TRBJ1-6; no reliable D call. The CDR3 spans 14 residues. Germline V gene lookup returns CDR1 SGHDN and CDR2 FVKESK. V lost 3 bases, J lost 7 bases, and 10 bases lay in between. CDR3 loop: CASSHYTENSPLHF. CDR3 in DNA: TGTGCCAGCAGCCACTATACAGAGAATTCACCCCTCCACTTT.

The chain recombines TRBV4-1 with TRBJ2-7, with D maybe TRBD1 (5 bases). The CDR3 runs 13 residues. Trimming took off 0 bases at V and 9 bases at J, with 12 bases between the two ends. CDR1 is MGHRA, CDR2 YSYEKL, per germline. CDR3 protein: CASSQDKGVRQYF. The CDR3 DNA sequence: TGCGCCAGCAGCCAAGACAAAGGGGTCCGGCAGTACTTC.

V and J are TRBV5-1 and TRBJ2-3; 13 nucleotides agree with TRBD2. Germline-derived CDR1 and CDR2 are SGHRS and YFSETQ. V dropped 4 bases and J dropped 2; count of bases not matched to a gene: 4. The CDR3 is 16 amino acids. The CDR3 spells CASSAGLAGDTDTQYF. The CDR3, as DNA: TGCGCCAGCAGCGCCGGACTAGCGGGAGACACAGATACGCAGTATTTT.

The chain combines TRBV19 with TRBJ2-3, with 10 bases fitting TRBD2. Germline assignment: CDR1 LNHDA and CDR2 SQIVND (reference sequence). The CDR3 has 16 amino acids. J was trimmed by 6 bases and V by 11 bases; bases with no gene match: 17. As DNA, the CDR3 is TGTGCCTCCGCCAGCGGGAGGGCACCGGGGGGGGATACGCAGTATTTT. Protein product: CASASGRAPGGDTQYF.

This chain uses TRBV6-6 with TRBJ1-6, with a tentative D call TRBD1 (5 bases). Germline lookup yields CDR1 MNHNY and CDR2 SVGAGI (reference sequence). This CDR3 comprises 13 residues. The V end lost 3 bases, the J end lost 8 bases, and 8 bases lay between the germline ends. CDR3 DNA: TGTGCCAGCAGTTATCAGGGCGATTCACCCCTCCACTTT. Amino acid sequence: CASSYQGDSPLHF.

V usage is TRBV5-4 and J usage is TRBJ2-5; TRBD2 agrees at 9 bases. The CDR3 consists of 14 residues. V was clipped by 4 bases and J by 5 bases; unmatched bases: 6. Germline CDR1 and CDR2: SGHNT and YYREEE (reference sequence). The CDR3 sequence is CASSVASGMETQYF. CDR3 in DNA: TGTGCCAGCAGCGTGGCTAGCGGGATGGAGACCCAGTACTTC.

This chain joins TRBV5-4 and TRBJ2-5; the D is unclear. Between the trimmed V and J ends, which lost 4 bases and 3 bases, there was a span of 10 bases. The CDR3 loop spans 13 amino acids. Germline CDR1 is SGHNT and CDR2 is YYREEE (reference sequence). This CDR3 is CASSVVGKETQYF. The CDR3 DNA reads TGTGCCAGCAGCGTAGTGGGGAAAGAGACCCAGTACTTC.

This sequence joins TRBV19 and TRBJ1-6; 10 nucleotides match TRBD1. Germline-derived CDR1 and CDR2 are LNHDA and SQIVND (reference sequence). V lost 1 base and J lost 8; bases outside the gene matches: 5. The CDR3 is 16 amino acids. The DNA for the CDR3 is TGTGCCAGTAGTATAGGTCCGGGACAGGGGCATTCACCCCTCCACTTT. Amino acids: CASSIGPGQGHSPLHF.

This sequence joins TRBV27 and TRBJ2-2; TRBD2 aligns across 7 bases. With V trimmed by 8 bases and J by 2 bases, 17 bases remained unmatched. This CDR3 has 18 amino acids. Germline-derived CDR1 and CDR2 are MNHEY and SMNVEV (reference sequence). This chain's CDR3 is CASFYKGMTSLNTGELFF. As DNA, the CDR3 is TGTGCCAGCTTTTATAAGGGAATGACTAGCCTCAACACCGGGGAGCTGTTTTTT.

The rearrangement uses TRBV7-9 and TRBJ2-7; 7 bases are a match to TRBD2. Trimming at V came to 5 bases and at J to 1 base, leaving 11 bases not matched to a gene. In germline, CDR1 is SEHNR, CDR2 FQNEAQ (reference sequence). The CDR3 has 16 residues. CDR3 in amino acids: CASSTAGGGSSYEQYF. DNA of the CDR3: TGTGCCAGCAGCACCGCAGGAGGCGGGAGTTCCTACGAGCAGTACTTC.

The gene calls are TRBV30 and TRBJ1-6, with 10 bases aligning to TRBD1. Germline V gene sequence: CDR1 GTSNPN, CDR2 SVGIG (reference sequence). Trimming took 5 bases from V and 10 from J; bases not matched to a gene: 17. The CDR3 has 17 residues. CDR3 DNA sequence: TGTGCCTGGGCTAGAGGTTCGTTCGGGACAGGGGAATCACCCCTCCACTTT. Translated: CAWARGSFGTGESPLHF.

The chain has TRBV7-2 and TRBJ2-1, with no clear D. V shed 2 bases and J shed 10 bases, with 12 bases lying between them. The CDR3 has 13 residues. Germline loops: CDR1 SGHTA, CDR2 FQGNSA. The CDR3 loop reads CASSLSQSYEQFF. The CDR3 DNA follows: TGTGCCAGCAGCTTAAGTCAGAGTTACGAGCAGTTCTTC.

This clone was observed once. At one end the junction does not follow the germline gene, possibly because of a read error. The gene calls are TRBV14 and TRBJ2-7; D assignment may be TRBD1 or TRBD2 (6 bases each). This CDR3 comprises 13 residues. Germline V gene lookup returns CDR1 SGHDN and CDR2 FVKESK. The CDR3 spells CASSQGKGGEQYF. DNA for the CDR3: TGTGCCAGCAGTCAAGGGAAGGGGGGCGAGCAGTACTTC.

V usage is TRBV5-1 and J usage is TRBJ1-1; no clear D. The CDR3 spans 15 residues. Deletions cut 0 bases from V and 5 bases from J, with 14 bases between. Germline-derived CDR1 and CDR2 are SGHRS and YFSETQ. The DNA of the CDR3 is TGCGCCAGCAGCTTGGTCGAGGGCCAAAGGACTGAAGCTTTCTTT. Amino acid sequence: CASSLVEGQRTEAFF. Full variable domain (rest looked up from reference TRBV5-1 and TRBJ1-1): KAGVTQTPRYLIKTRGQQVTLSCSPISGHRSVSWYQQTPGQGLQFLFEYFSETQRNKGNFPGRFSGRQFSNSRSEMNVSTLELGDSALYLCASSLVEGQRTEAFFGQGTRLTVV.

The rearrangement joins TRBV28 to TRBJ2-1; 9 bases agree with TRBD1. The V gene's germline CDR1 is MDHEN and CDR2 SYDVKM. V dropped 0 bases and J dropped 8; count of bases not matched to a gene: 5. The CDR3 has 15 amino acids. CDR3 in DNA: TGTGCCAGCAGTTTATGGGACAGGGGTGACGATGAGCAGTTCTTC. Protein product: CASSLWDRGDDEQFF.

The rearrangement links TRBV5-6 to TRBJ1-6; no clear D. In germline, CDR1 is SGHDT, CDR2 YYEEEE. The CDR3 is made up of 14 amino acids. V was trimmed by 0 bases and J by 7 bases, leaving 8 bases between them. CDR3 in DNA: TGTGCCAGCAGCTTGGGCTTAACAAATTCACCCCTCCACTTT. This gives the protein CASSLGLTNSPLHF.

The gene calls are TRBV7-9 and TRBJ2-3; 8 bases line up with TRBD1. J lost 3 bases, V lost 6 bases, and 2 bases had no gene match. This CDR3 comprises 13 residues. Per germline, CDR1 SEHNR and CDR2 FQNEAQ (reference sequence). CDR3 sequence: CASRQGDTDTQYF. CDR3 coding DNA: TGTGCCAGCAGACAGGGGGATACAGATACGCAGTATTTT.

This clone was picked up one time. The chain joins TRBV5-4 to TRBJ1-2; 7 bases line up with TRBD1. The CDR3 loop spans 14 amino acids. The V segment lost 0 bases and the J segment 8 bases; nucleotides outside the gene matches: 7. Germline-derived CDR1 and CDR2 are SGHNT and YYREEE (reference sequence). CDR3 region: CASSLALGGGGYTF. The CDR3 DNA is TGTGCCAGCAGCTTGGCCCTAGGGGGCGGAGGCTACACCTTC.